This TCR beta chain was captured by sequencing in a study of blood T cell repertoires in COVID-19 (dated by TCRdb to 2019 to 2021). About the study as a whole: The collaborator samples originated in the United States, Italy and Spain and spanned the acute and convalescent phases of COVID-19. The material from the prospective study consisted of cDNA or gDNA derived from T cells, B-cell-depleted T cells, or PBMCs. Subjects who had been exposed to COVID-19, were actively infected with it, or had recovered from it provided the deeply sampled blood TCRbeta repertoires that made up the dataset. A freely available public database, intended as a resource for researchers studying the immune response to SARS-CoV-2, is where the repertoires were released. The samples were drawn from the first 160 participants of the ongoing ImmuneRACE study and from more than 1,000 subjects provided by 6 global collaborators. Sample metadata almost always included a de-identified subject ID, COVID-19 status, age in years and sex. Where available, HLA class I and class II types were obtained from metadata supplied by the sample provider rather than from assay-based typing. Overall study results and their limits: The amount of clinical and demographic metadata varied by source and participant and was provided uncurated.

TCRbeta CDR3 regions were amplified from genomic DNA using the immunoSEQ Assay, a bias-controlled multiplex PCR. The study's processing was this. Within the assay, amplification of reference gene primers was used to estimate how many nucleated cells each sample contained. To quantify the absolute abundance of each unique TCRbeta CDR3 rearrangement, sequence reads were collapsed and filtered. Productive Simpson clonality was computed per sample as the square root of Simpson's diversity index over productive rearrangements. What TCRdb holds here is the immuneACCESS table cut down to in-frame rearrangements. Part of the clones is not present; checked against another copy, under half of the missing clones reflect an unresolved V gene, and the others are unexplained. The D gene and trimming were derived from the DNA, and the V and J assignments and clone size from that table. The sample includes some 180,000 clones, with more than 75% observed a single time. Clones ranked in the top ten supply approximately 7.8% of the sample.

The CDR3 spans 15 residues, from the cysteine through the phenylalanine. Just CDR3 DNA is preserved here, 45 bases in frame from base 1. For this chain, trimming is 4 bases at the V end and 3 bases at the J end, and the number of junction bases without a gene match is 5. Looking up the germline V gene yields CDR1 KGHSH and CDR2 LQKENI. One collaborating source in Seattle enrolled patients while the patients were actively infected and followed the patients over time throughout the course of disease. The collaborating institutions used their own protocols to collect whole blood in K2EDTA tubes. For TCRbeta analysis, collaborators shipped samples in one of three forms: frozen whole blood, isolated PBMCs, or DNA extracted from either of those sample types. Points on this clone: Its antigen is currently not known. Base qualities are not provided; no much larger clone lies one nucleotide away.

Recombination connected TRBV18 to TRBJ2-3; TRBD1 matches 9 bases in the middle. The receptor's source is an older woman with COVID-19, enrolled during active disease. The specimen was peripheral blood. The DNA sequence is TGTGCCAGCTCACGCTGGACAGGGGATACAGATACGCAGTATTTT. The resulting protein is CASSRWTGDTDTQYF.